Following are 21 T cell receptor beta chains from one sample sequenced in a study of identical twins (dated by TCRdb to the mid-2010s). Receptor libraries were prepared by 5' RACE. Sequencer: Illumina HiSeq 2000. Using fastp at Q25 and MiXCR, TCRdb reprocessed the public reads and kept productive beta chains. Here each entry gathers all rows of one CDR3 protein and keeps the most common genes and DNA. A total of about 890,000 distinct CDR3 sequences appear in this sample, roughly 12% of them only once. The ten largest clonotypes hold 1.5% to 2% of the sample. These data were also reused for a study on yellow fever vaccine responses in identical twins.

Sequenced sample: PBMCs. The receptors come from a woman younger than 35 in good health.

This clonotype was counted a few times. The chain has TRBV20-1 and TRBJ2-3; 10 nucleotides line up with TRBD2. V gave up 5 bases and J gave up 5 bases; unmatched junction bases: 7. The CDR3 is made up of 14 amino acids. Germline V CDR1 and CDR2: DFQATT, SNEGSKA (reference sequence). The CDR3: CSALSGGAGDTQYF. The CDR3 nucleotides read TGCAGTGCTCTGAGCGGGGGGGCCGGAGATACGCAGTATTTT.

V and J are TRBV9 and TRBJ2-1, with unresolved D. Germline assignment: CDR1 SGDLS and CDR2 YYNGEE. The CDR3 spans 16 residues. V gave up 3 bases and J gave up 4 bases, with 17 bases separating them. As DNA, the CDR3 is TGTGCCAGCAGCGGCAACTGGAGAGCCCCTTACAATGAGCAGTTCTTC. Its translation: CASSGNWRAPYNEQFF.

The genes are TRBV19 and TRBJ2-1; 10 bases map to TRBD1. From germline, CDR1 is LNHDA and CDR2 SQIVND (reference sequence). The V and J ends lost 6 bases and 6 bases, in that order; junction bases with no gene match: 5. The CDR3 is 14 residues long. CDR3 nucleotides: TGTGCCAGTAGACCGGGACAGGGGATCAATGAGCAGTTCTTC. Its protein product is CASRPGQGINEQFF.

This chain connects TRBV12-3 or TRBV12-4 to TRBJ2-7, with TRBD1 matching over 10 bases. The CDR3 loop spans 16 amino acids. Unmatched junction bases numbered 10, after V lost 5 bases and J lost 3 bases. CDR3 sequence: CASSPVAGQGFYEQYF. In DNA form, the CDR3 reads TGTGCCAGCAGTCCTGTGGCGGGACAGGGGTTCTACGAGCAGTACTTC.

The rearrangement joins TRBV28 to TRBJ2-1, with 8 nucleotides matching TRBD1. The CDR3 is made up of 18 amino acids. Germline CDR1 MDHEN, CDR2 SYDVKM. J gave up 7 bases and V 10 bases, and 24 bases lay outside the gene matches. CDR3 DNA: TGTGCCACCTCAGGACAGGGTTTTGGGTTTAGGGGTCGGAATGAGCAGTTCTTC. Protein sequence: CATSGQGFGFRGRNEQFF.

V and J are TRBV12-3 or TRBV12-4 and TRBJ1-4; no clear D gene. The CDR3 is 12 amino acids. Trimming cost V 5 bases and J 14 bases, with 15 bases left between them. The CDR3 DNA sequence: TGTGCCAGCAGTCTCGAGTCCACGGGGCTGTTTTTT. This gives the protein CASSLESTGLFF.

In its sample, this clonotype was seen a few times. The chain combines TRBV20-1 with TRBJ2-1, with D unclear. The CDR3 length is 13 residues. V lost 6 bases and J lost 0, with 9 bases in between. The germline V gene encodes CDR1 DFQATT and CDR2 SNEGSKA (reference sequence). The CDR3 sequence is CSAPDRSYNEQFF. In DNA form, the CDR3 reads TGCAGTGCGCCGGACCGCTCCTACAATGAGCAGTTCTTC.

The genes are TRBV9 and TRBJ2-3, with D hard to call. V lost 7 bases to trimming and J lost 2 bases, with 11 bases between them. The germline gives CDR1 SGDLS, CDR2 YYNGEE. This CDR3 contains 13 residues. CDR3 nucleotides: TGTGCCAGCGAGGCCATACTCACAGATACGCAGTATTTT. Amino acids: CASEAILTDTQYF.

This sequence joins TRBV24-1 and TRBJ1-5; no clear D. V shed 2 bases and J shed 9 bases, with 10 bases lying between them. CDR3 length equals 13 residues. Per germline, CDR1 KGHDR and CDR2 SFDVKD. The CDR3: CATSDSRPGPQHF. The DNA for the CDR3 is TGTGCCACCAGTGATTCCCGACCTGGGCCCCAGCATTTT.

This clonotype was found a few times. The chain uses TRBV13 and TRBJ2-1, with D perhaps matching TRBD2 (5 bases). Trimming left V 2 bases short and J 0 bases short, with 11 bases between. This CDR3 has 16 residues. Germline V CDR1 and CDR2: PRHDT, FYEKMQ (reference sequence). DNA of the CDR3: TGTGCCAGCAGCTTATCCGGACTGCCCTCCTACAATGAGCAGTTCTTC. Protein sequence: CASSLSGLPSYNEQFF.

The V gene is TRBV5-5, the J gene TRBJ1-4; no firm D call. The germline V gene has CDR1 SGHKS and CDR2 YYEKEE (reference sequence). The CDR3 is 16 amino acids. Trimming pared 3 bases from V and 0 bases from J, leaving 12 bases between. CDR3 bases: TGTGCCAGCAGCTCCGCACCTCTAGCAACTAATGAAAAACTGTTTTTT. Its protein is CASSSAPLATNEKLFF. The entire variable domain, with the rest obtained from reference TRBV5-5 and TRBJ1-4, is as follows: DAGVTQSPTHLIKTRGQQVTLRCSPISGHKSVSWYQQVLGQGPQFIFQYYEKEERGRGNFPDRFSARQFPNYSSELNVNALLLGDSALYLCASSSAPLATNEKLFFGSGTQLSVL.

The chain is built from TRBV6-1 and TRBJ2-2; D might be TRBD1 (6 bases). V lost 5 bases and J lost 8, with 18 bases in between. This CDR3 is 15 amino acids long. From germline, CDR1 is MNHNS and CDR2 SASEGT. The CDR3 here is CASSPILGGAGELFF. The CDR3 DNA sequence: TGTGCCAGCAGTCCCATCTTAGGGGGAGCGGGGGAGCTGTTTTTT.

This clonotype was observed a few times. The chain is built from TRBV24-1 and TRBJ2-5, with TRBD1 as a possible D gene (6 bases). The V end lost 5 bases, the J end lost 1 base, and 16 bases lay between the germline ends. The CDR3 is made up of 16 amino acids. The germline V gene has CDR1 KGHDR and CDR2 SFDVKD. CDR3 sequence reads: CATSGWRTEGQETQYF. For the CDR3, the DNA is TGTGCCACCAGTGGATGGCGGACAGAGGGCCAAGAGACCCAGTACTTC.

This clonotype occurred many times. The V and J genes are TRBV4-2 and TRBJ1-6; weak D call: TRBD1 (5 bases). The CDR3 totals 15 residues. V shed 0 bases and J shed 6 bases, with 9 bases lying between them. Germline V gene data show CDR1 as LGHNA and CDR2 as YNFKEQ. The CDR3 sequence: CASSQDSGANSPLHF. The CDR3 nucleotides read TGTGCCAGCAGCCAAGATTCCGGGGCTAATTCACCCCTCCACTTT.

Details on this clonotype: One end of the junction varies from germline; a read error may be responsible. V gene TRBV12-3 or TRBV12-4 combines with J gene TRBJ2-2; 15 bases line up with TRBD2. This CDR3 comprises 18 residues. CDR3 sequence reads: CACSKGLAGGPRTGELFF. The CDR3 nucleotides are TGTGCCTGCAGCAAAGGACTAGCGGGGGGGCCCCGCACCGGGGAGCTGTTTTTT.

This clonotype was observed a few times. The CDR3 sequence: CASTHRGTSGSNLPLEQFF. CDR3 coding DNA: TGTGCCAGCACCCACCGGGGGACTAGCGGGAGTAATCTCCCTCTTGAGCAGTTCTTC. This rearrangement joins TRBV2 to TRBJ2-1; 14 nucleotides align to TRBD2. V dropped 7 bases and J dropped 9; count of bases not matched to a gene: 20. The CDR3 runs to 19 residues. From germline, CDR1 is SNHLY and CDR2 FYNNEI.

A few counts support this clonotype. The chain carries TRBV5-1 and TRBJ2-1, with a tentative D call TRBD1 (5 bases). This CDR3 spans 15 amino acids. From germline, CDR1 is SGHRS and CDR2 YFSETQ. V was clipped by 0 bases and J by 9 bases, with 16 bases between them. CDR3 DNA sequence: TGCGCCAGCAGCTTGGCCGGTATCCACAGGAGTGAGCAGTTCTTC. Translation gives CASSLAGIHRSEQFF. Based on the CDR3 plus reference TRBV5-1 and TRBJ2-1, the full variable domain is KAGVTQTPRYLIKTRGQQVTLSCSPISGHRSVSWYQQTPGQGLQFLFEYFSETQRNKGNFPGRFSGRQFSNSRSEMNVSTLELGDSALYLCASSLAGIHRSEQFFGPGTRLTVL.

The rearrangement links TRBV12-3 or TRBV12-4 to TRBJ2-2; the D gene could be TRBD1 or TRBD2 (5 bases each). Trimming left V 3 bases short and J 0 bases short, with 8 bases between. The CDR3 spans 15 residues. The DNA of the CDR3 is TGTGCCAGCAGTTTGGGGGATACGAACACCGGGGAGCTGTTTTTT. Amino acid sequence: CASSLGDTNTGELFF.

The CDR3 protein is CASSPEGPSSSYEQYF. CDR3 bases: TGCGCCAGCAGCCCGGAAGGACCGAGTTCATCCTACGAGCAGTACTTC. The chain combines TRBV4-1 with TRBJ2-7; D is uncertain. CDR3 length: 16 residues. The germline CDR1 and CDR2 sequences are MGHRA and YSYEKL. V dropped 4 bases and J dropped 1 base, with 17 bases sitting between them.

The chain is built from TRBV28 and TRBJ1-5, with D possibly matching TRBD1 (6 bases). The CDR3 loop spans 17 amino acids. V was clipped by 4 bases and J by 2 bases, with 18 bases between them. CDR1 is MDHEN and CDR2 is SYDVKM in the germline V gene. CDR3 region: CASSSHRGGAGNQPQHF. CDR3 sequence (DNA): TGTGCCAGCAGTTCACACCGTGGGGGGGCTGGCAATCAGCCCCAGCATTTT.

The CDR3 here is CASRLPPDTQYF. The CDR3 nucleotides read TGTGCCAGCAGACTACCTCCGGATACGCAGTATTTT. The gene calls are TRBV28 and TRBJ2-3; no reliable D call. The CDR3 has 12 residues. Germline CDR1 reads MDHEN; CDR2 reads SYDVKM. The V and J ends lost 6 bases and 6 bases respectively, with 10 bases between them.